The following is a T cell receptor beta chain sequence with its context. No antigen is known for it. Within one base of it there is no much larger clone, and no base qualities were kept. Only healthy Caucasian donors were included. Three pairs of female monozygotic twins, all aged 18 to 29 years, made up the twin cohort. Peripheral blood mononuclear cells were the source from which RNA for the TCR libraries was isolated. Clipping removes 3 bases from V and 5 bases from J, with 4 as the unmatched junction base count. CDR1 SEHNR and CDR2 FQNEAQ were looked up in the germline V gene (reference sequence). The CDR3, cysteine through phenylalanine, is 14 amino acids long. Only the CDR3 DNA stays, 42 bases, in frame from base 1. Library preparation was by 5' RACE. For sequencing, an Illumina HiSeq 2000 was employed. Template switching added a universal primer binding site, and the final cDNA carried a unique molecular identifier that allowed TCR cDNA molecules to be counted accurately. First-strand cDNA for TCR alpha and beta chains was synthesized from specific primers in the conserved constant-segment region. Each cDNA library was double barcoded, with a SMART-Mk sample barcode plus Illumina barcodes, to control for contamination. TruSeq adapter sequences and Illumina sample barcodes were added in two successive PCR steps. The TCR alpha and beta cDNA libraries were sequenced on the Illumina HiSeq platform using custom primers. The study's own analysis went as follows. MiGEC processed the raw reads to extract unique molecular identifiers, while MiXCR was used to determine the CDR3 positions. Recombination models were inferred per individual with the repgenHMM and IGoR tools using an EM algorithm. The analysis of shared clonotypes was done with the tcR package in R, with sharing normalized by the product of cloneset sizes. Out-of-frame nonproductive sequences were analyzed to study raw recombination free of thymic and clonal selection effects. Starting from the raw public reads, TCRdb applied fastp trimming at Q25, assembled clones with MiXCR and retained in-frame beta chains. Records with the same CDR3 protein are collapsed into one entry carrying the most frequent genes and DNA. TCRdb's processing, not the authors' own work, is the source of the V and J calls. This sample is represented by hundreds of thousands of distinct CDR3 sequences; around 7.4% of them were singletons. The ten largest account for roughly 1.6% of the sample.

This specimen belongs to a study of identical twins (dated by TCRdb to 2016 to 2017). Notes on the research overall: The study deep-sequenced TCR alpha and beta repertoires from monozygotic twins, unrelated adults of various ages and cord blood to test whether fetal clonotypes persist. To rule out contamination, replicate twin experiments were performed at different times with different library preparation protocols.

What the study reported, not specific to this receptor: Because the same donors could not be followed over many years, the conclusions depended on cross-sectional statistical analysis. Recombination models systematically underestimated out-of-frame TCR alpha sharing in monozygotic twins but agreed with sharing between unrelated individuals. A weaker excess of twin sharing was found in beta out-of-frame sequences because the signal-to-noise ratio was lowered by fewer shared sequences. Invariant T cells such as MAIT and iNKT could partly confound zero-insertion analyses, although diverse VJ usage argued against such confounding for most clonotypes. Abundant cord blood beta clonotypes had fewer insertions, young adult naive repertoires showed a similar but weaker trend, and memory repertoires showed no such trend. Compared with coincidental sharing between unrelated individuals, out-of-frame TCR alpha sequences shared between twins showed an excess of sequences with low generation probability.

This same sample was also part of a study on yellow fever vaccine responses in identical twins. In that second paper, the authors write: The authors reported that the T cell response to vaccination in identical twins appeared partly convergent and partly personalized. In identical twins, the study followed T cell clones that responded to the vaccine with precision.

The receptor's source is a woman aged 18-35 years in good health. Material for sequencing was PBMCs. The sequence is built from TRBV7-9 and TRBJ2-3, with 8 central nucleotides matching TRBD2. The CDR3 is CASSFGLARDTQYF. The sequenced DNA: TGTGCCAGCAGCTTTGGACTAGCCAGAGATACGCAGTATTTT.